In this sample, the clone carrying this T cell receptor beta chain turned up many times. The target antigen is unknown. TCRdb passed the 5' RACE reads through MiXCR, listing each CDR3 protein once. The table records about 7,000 distinct CDR3 sequences, around 3.4% of them present only once. The source of the sample is a study of spatial heterogeneity in lung cancer. The study's findings and limits: It was found that expanded intratumoral alpha and beta TCR counts tracked tumor mutation counts.

Germline assignment: CDR1 KGHSH and CDR2 LQKENI. The trim removed 3 bases at V and 6 bases at J, leaving 3 bases unmatched. CDR3 length: 15 residues. Described time point: sample taken at primary tumor resection. The TCR sequence derives from a male donor with early-stage non-small cell lung cancer. V and J are TRBV18 and TRBJ2-1; TRBD2 aligns across 12 bases. Material: lung tumor tissue, obtained at surgery. The CDR3, as DNA: TGTGCCAGCTCACCCTCTAGCGGGAGGGGCAATGAGCAGTTCTTC. Translating it yields CASSPSSGRGNEQFF.